These 19 T cell receptor beta chains were sequenced from one sample in a study of T cells in women clearing cervical HPV infection. Profiled with immunoSEQ multiplex PCR; TCRdb holds only in-frame clones, not every one. The table for this sample gives roughly 12,000 clones. The source material was blood buffy coat. All receptors come from a woman aged 18 to 75 with a cervical HPV16 infection that either progressed to CIN3+ or cleared (not recorded which).

Worth noting for this clone: The DNA ends 3 residues before the CDR3 does, and the rest of the CDR3 is filled in from the germline J gene. The rearrangement links TRBV20-1 to TRBJ2-7; D is possibly TRBD2 (6 bases). The length of the CDR3 is 15 residues. The V gene lost 0 bases and the J gene lost 0 bases, with 12 bases spanning the gap. Germline V gene sequence: CDR1 DFQATT, CDR2 SNEGSKA (reference sequence). The CDR3: CSARDPRGSSYEQYF. The part of the CDR3 DNA that was read is TGCAGTGCTAGAGATCCTCGGGGGAGCTCCTACGAG.

Concerning this clone: The CDR3 end falls 3 residues outside the read, so it is completed with the germline J gene. The J gene is TRBJ2-2, the V gene TRBV12-5; TRBD1 aligns across 8 bases. The CDR3 is 15 residues long. V shed 6 bases and J 5 bases; nucleotides not matched to a gene: 8. CDR1 is LGHNT, CDR2 FRNRAP, per germline. The CDR3 sequence is CASGPGGDSTGELFF. The DNA read from the CDR3 is TGTGCTAGTGGCCCAGGGGGCGATAGTACCGGGGAG.

Worth noting for this clone: Read coverage stops 3 residues before the CDR3 terminus; the germline J gene supplies the remainder. The V gene is TRBV19, the J gene TRBJ1-2; 8 nucleotides match TRBD1. This CDR3 has 14 residues. From germline, CDR1 is LNHDA and CDR2 SQIVND (reference sequence). The CDR3 here is CASSIGGQGYDYTF. CDR3 DNA (partial): TGTGCCAGTAGTATTGGTGGACAGGGCTACGAC.

Turning to this clone: From the germline J gene comes the end of the CDR3, since the read stops 3 residues before it. The chain couples TRBV18 to TRBJ1-5; weak D call: TRBD1 (6 bases). Germline V gene lookup returns CDR1 KGHSH and CDR2 LQKENI. V was shortened by 4 bases and J by 8 bases, with 15 bases between the two germline ends. The CDR3 covers 14 residues. The CDR3 loop is CASSRGTKSEPQHF. Incomplete CDR3 DNA: TGTGCCAGCTCACGGGGGACAAAAAGTGAGCCC.

Worth noting for this clone: One end of the junction is discordant with germline, which a read error may explain. The read ends 3 residues before the CDR3 terminus; that terminus is restored from the germline J gene. The chain carries TRBV19 and TRBJ1-2; D gene uncertain. The CDR3 sequence is 11 residues long. Germline CDR1 reads LNHDA; CDR2 reads SQIVND (reference sequence). Incomplete CDR3 DNA: TGTGCCAGTAGTTCTAAGTATGGC. This gives the protein CASSSKYG. The CDR3, in full, reads CASSSKYGYTF.

Concerning this clone: The read gets to within 3 residues of the CDR3 end, and the germline J gene fills in the rest. The J gene is TRBJ1-5, the V gene TRBV7-9; maybe TRBD1 (6 bases). The CDR3 consists of 14 residues. Between the trimmed V and J ends, which lost 3 bases and 5 bases, there was a span of 11 bases. Germline loops: CDR1 SEHNR, CDR2 FQNEAQ (reference sequence). CDR3 sequence reads: CASSLAGAYQPQHF. Partial CDR3 DNA: TGTGCCAGCAGCTTGGCGGGGGCCTATCAGCCC.

Regarding this clone: The read ends 3 residues shy of where the CDR3 ends; the end is completed using the germline J gene. The chain has TRBV7-3 and TRBJ1-1; D uncertain. Trimming stripped 1 base from V and 1 base from J, with 7 bases between. Looked up from germline, CDR1 is SGHTA and CDR2 is FQGTGA. This CDR3 contains 14 residues. Partial CDR3 DNA: TGTGCCAGCAGCTTAAATCCGGGGAACACTGAA. This codes for CASSLNPGNTE. The CDR3 as a whole reads CASSLNPGNTEAFF.

A word on this clone: The missing CDR3 end, 3 residues past where the read stops, is filled in from the germline J gene. This chain uses TRBV5-4 with TRBJ1-4, with a weak D call TRBD1 (6 bases). The CDR3 is 15 amino acids. CDR1 and CDR2 (germline): SGHNT, YYREEE (reference sequence). With 0 bases removed from V and 6 bases from J, the gap between germline ends came to 12 bases. CDR3 bases read: TGTGCCAGCAGCTTGGGGGGGCAGGGCGATGAAAAA. This translates into CASSLGGQGDEK. The whole CDR3 is CASSLGGQGDEKLFF.

About this clone: The sequenced fragment ends 3 residues before the CDR3 boundary, so the rest is inferred from the germline J gene. The chain carries TRBV18 and TRBJ2-2; 7 bases match TRBD1. This CDR3 is built from 14 residues. Germline values: CDR1 KGHSH, CDR2 LQKENI. Here the CDR3 reads CASSPPRDSSPLFF. Incomplete CDR3 DNA: TGTGCCAGCTCACCCCCTCGGGACAGCTCACCG.

About this clone: With the read ending 3 residues before the CDR3 end, the germline J gene is used to fill in that end. The rearrangement uses TRBV5-1 and TRBJ1-4, with a tentative D call TRBD1 (5 bases). V lost 0 bases and J 4 bases, leaving 16 bases between the germline ends. This CDR3 spans 17 amino acids. Looked up from germline, CDR1 is SGHRS and CDR2 is YFSETQ. The CDR3 is CASSLGGATALNEKLFF. CDR3 DNA, as far as it was read: TGCGCCAGCAGCTTGGGCGGGGCGACAGCGCTTAATGAAAAA. Full variable domain (rest looked up from reference TRBV5-1 and TRBJ1-4): KAGVTQTPRYLIKTRGQQVTLSCSPISGHRSVSWYQQTPGQGLQFLFEYFSETQRNKGNFPGRFSGRQFSNSRSEMNVSTLELGDSALYLCASSLGGATALNEKLFFGSGTQLSVL.

On this clone itself: Coverage ceases 3 residues before the CDR3 finishes, and the germline J gene fills in the end. The rearrangement uses TRBV10-3 and TRBJ2-2; maybe TRBD1 (5 bases). In germline, CDR1 is ENHRY, CDR2 SYGVKD. The CDR3 covers 13 residues. V lost 8 bases and J lost 7, with 14 bases in between. Incomplete CDR3 DNA: TGTGCCATCTGGCAGGGCGAAGGCGGGGAG. Protein: CAIWQGEGGE. The complete CDR3 sequence is CAIWQGEGGELFF.

With regard to this clone: The CDR3 end is not reached by the read, which stops 3 residues before it; the germline J gene fills it in. The chain combines TRBV5-6 with TRBJ1-1; unclear D gene. The V end was cut by 1 base, the J end by 5 bases, with 9 bases between. CDR3 size: 13 residues. Germline V gene data show CDR1 as SGHDT and CDR2 as YYEEEE. The DNA read from the CDR3 is TGTGCCAGCAGCTTGTATTCGGGGACTGAA. Amino acids: CASSLYSGTE. The full-length CDR3 reads as CASSLYSGTEAFF.

Turning to this clone: The read finishes 3 residues shy of the CDR3 end, and the germline J gene is used to complete it. The chain joins TRBV7-7 to TRBJ2-5; no definite D call. Germline CDR1 SSHAT, CDR2 FNYEAQ (reference sequence). V was shortened by 0 bases and J by 5 bases, with 4 bases between the two germline ends. The CDR3 consists of 12 residues. The CDR3 DNA, read in part, is TGTGCCAGCAGCTTAGCAGGGGAGACC. Its translation is CASSLAGET. The CDR3 in full is CASSLAGETQYF.

On this clone itself: The read terminates 3 residues before the CDR3 end, so the remaining end is supplied by the germline J gene. The V and J genes are TRBV20-1 and TRBJ1-2; D may be TRBD1 (5 bases). V lost 5 bases and J 1 base, leaving 11 bases between the germline ends. The germline CDR1 and CDR2 sequences are DFQATT and SNEGSKA (reference sequence). The CDR3 has 13 residues. Here the CDR3 reads CSAGTQDNYGYTF. CDR3 bases read: TGCAGTGCTGGCACACAGGATAACTATGGC.

Comment on this clone: The read ends 3 residues before the CDR3 terminus; that terminus is restored from the germline J gene. The V call is TRBV6-2 or TRBV6-3, the J call TRBJ2-4; 7 bases fit TRBD1. Per the germline V gene, CDR1 is MNHEY and CDR2 is SVGEGT. CDR3 length: 13 residues. The covered CDR3 bases are TGTGCCAGCAGTACTACAGGGGATAATGGT. Translated, it gives CASSTTGDNG. The complete CDR3 sequence is CASSTTGDNGQYF.

As regards this clone: The read halts 3 residues ahead of the CDR3 end, with the missing end drawn from the germline J gene. The chain has TRBV5-1 and TRBJ1-4; 8 bases match TRBD1. This CDR3 spans 15 amino acids. V lost 3 bases and J lost 6; bases outside the gene matches: 7. Germline loops: CDR1 SGHRS, CDR2 YFSETQ. The CDR3 sequence is CASSSVGQVDEKLFF. The sequenced part of the CDR3 DNA is TGCGCCAGCAGCTCGGTGGGACAGGTAGATGAAAAA.

Remarks on this clone: The read finishes 3 residues shy of the CDR3 end, and the germline J gene is used to complete it. The chain carries TRBV6-2 or TRBV6-3 and TRBJ1-5; D is possibly TRBD1 (5 bases). Deletions cut 7 bases from V and 0 bases from J, with 10 bases between. CDR1 is MNHEY and CDR2 is SVGEGT in the germline V gene. The length of the CDR3 is 14 residues. The covered CDR3 bases are TGTGCCAGCACTCTGACAGATAGCAATCAGCCC. Its translation: CASTLTDSNQP. The CDR3 in full is CASTLTDSNQPQHF.

In the case of this clone: The read terminates 3 residues ahead of where the CDR3 ends, so the germline J gene completes it. This chain uses TRBV5-5 with TRBJ1-2; possibly TRBD1 for D (6 bases). Germline-derived CDR1 and CDR2 are SGHKS and YYEKEE (reference sequence). V was cut by 4 bases and J by 1 base, with 14 bases left in between. CDR3 length equals 15 residues. The CDR3 spells CASSLRDMDNYGYTF. CDR3 bases read: TGTGCCAGCAGCCTCCGGGACATGGATAACTATGGC.

Points on this clone: The CDR3 end lies 3 residues beyond the end of the read and is filled in from the germline J gene. V gene TRBV11-2 combines with J gene TRBJ2-1; a weak D match, TRBD2 (6 bases). Germline V CDR1 and CDR2: SGHAT, FQNNGV. There are 14 residues in the CDR3. The V and J ends lost 0 bases and 8 bases respectively, with 11 bases between them. The CDR3 reads CASSLERGSDEQFF. Incomplete CDR3 DNA: TGTGCCAGCAGCTTAGAGCGGGGTTCAGATGAG.